Each of the 29 T cell receptor beta chains below was sequenced from the same sample in a study of T cell clusters in autoimmune cytopenias (dated by TCRdb to the late 2010s). Sequencing used an Illumina MiSeq. TRB rearrangements were amplified by multiplex PCR using a touch-down protocol with TRB-A and TRB-B primer pools mixed in one tube. TCRdb reprocessed the reads and assigns one entry to each CDR3 protein sequence, leaving out DNA. The data table for this sample lists approximately 4,100 distinct CDR3 sequences. The ten biggest clones cover 14% to 15% of the sample. Each sample's TRB amplification started from about 250 ng of peripheral blood genomic DNA, which corresponds to around 36,000 genome equivalents. These records were also assigned to another study, of T cell repertoires in aging, cancer and after chemotherapy.

Specimen: peripheral blood. The receptor source for this set is a human donor in good health.

Considering frequency, this clonotype is large. This chain uses TRBV6-5 with TRBJ2-2. From germline, CDR1 is MNHEY and CDR2 SVGAGI. The CDR3 is 15 amino acids. The CDR3 here is CASRPLQRMTGELFF.

The chain joins TRBV5-1 to TRBJ1-1. The CDR3 extends over 17 amino acids. Germline V gene data show CDR1 as SGHRS and CDR2 as YFSETQ. CDR3 amino acids: CASSLADGRVGGTEAFF.

By frequency, this clonotype is medium-sized. The chain has TRBV6-1 and TRBJ1-1. Germline loops: CDR1 MNHNS, CDR2 SASEGT. The CDR3 is 13 amino acids. CDR3 loop: CASSSGQHTEAFF.

Considering frequency, this clonotype is medium-sized. The rearrangement uses TRBV6-5 and TRBJ2-1. Germline V gene data show CDR1 as MNHEY and CDR2 as SVGAGI. CDR3 length: 17 residues. The CDR3 region is CASSYSSTKGSYNEQFF.

Judged by frequency, this clonotype is medium-sized. The V gene is TRBV19, the J gene TRBJ1-6. This CDR3 has 11 residues. Germline V gene data show CDR1 as LNHDA and CDR2 as SQIVND (reference sequence). The CDR3 region is CASSQNSPLHF.

The V and J genes are TRBV20-1 and TRBJ2-3; lacking DNA, the TRBD1 call made by TCRdb goes unchecked. This CDR3 comprises 17 residues. Per germline, CDR1 DFQATT and CDR2 SNEGSKA (reference sequence). CDR3 sequence: CSARCQGTGGHGDTQYF.

The CDR3 protein is CASSSNPKGGNQPQHF. The J gene is TRBJ1-5, the V gene TRBV28. Germline-derived CDR1 and CDR2 are MDHEN and SYDVKM. The CDR3 is made up of 16 amino acids.

Considering frequency, this clonotype is medium-sized. The chain joins TRBV15 to TRBJ2-7; TCRdb designates TRBD1, a call that cannot be tested without DNA. CDR3 size: 15 residues. Germline assignment: CDR1 LNHNV and CDR2 YYDKDF (reference sequence). The chain's CDR3 is CATSRSRGGSYEQYF.

The rearrangement uses TRBV12-3 or TRBV12-4 and TRBJ2-2; the D call from TCRdb, TRBD1, cannot be confirmed without DNA. The CDR3 extends over 18 amino acids. The CDR3 protein is CASSKRGGAQPNTGELFF.

This chain joins TRBV4-1 and TRBJ1-4; the TRBD1 assignment by TCRdb is unverifiable without DNA. This CDR3 contains 14 residues. The germline V gene has CDR1 MGHRA and CDR2 YSYEKL. CDR3 sequence reads: CASSLDREIKKLFF.

By frequency, this clonotype is medium-sized. V and J are TRBV5-5 and TRBJ2-2; TCRdb returns TRBD1, unconfirmable since there is no DNA. Germline CDR1 is SGHKS and CDR2 is YYEKEE (reference sequence). CDR3 length: 14 amino acids. This CDR3 reads CASSWTGGDGELFF.

This clonotype registers medium-sized by frequency. The rearrangement links TRBV29-1 to TRBJ2-3; the TCRdb call, TRBD2, lacks DNA for checking. Germline CDR1 reads SQVTM; CDR2 reads ANQGSEA. The CDR3 sequence is 13 residues long. CDR3: CSVLVSSTDTQYF.

This chain uses TRBV5-5 with TRBJ1-1. The V gene's germline CDR1 is SGHKS and CDR2 YYEKEE (reference sequence). CDR3 length equals 13 residues. This CDR3 is CASSIGQEIEAFF.

The chain has TRBV18 and TRBJ1-1. This CDR3 is built from 14 residues. CDR1 and CDR2 (germline): KGHSH, LQKENI. The CDR3 spells CASSPGLSNTEAFF.

The genes are TRBV5-3 and TRBJ2-7; TCRdb selects TRBD1, and the lack of DNA leaves this call unchecked. TRBV5-3 is assigned to the ORF class and has an uncertain function. The CDR3 has 15 residues. CDR3 sequence reads: CARSLGSAGLYEQYF.

This clonotype is medium-sized by frequency. The chain carries TRBV19 and TRBJ2-1; the TRBD1 assignment by TCRdb is unverifiable without DNA. The CDR3 runs 16 residues. Germline CDR1 and CDR2: LNHDA and SQIVND (reference sequence). CDR3 residues: CASSLVADTPYNEQFF.

This clonotype registers medium-sized by frequency. The chain couples TRBV12-3 or TRBV12-4 to TRBJ2-2; TCRdb reports TRBD1, a call that lacks DNA to check it against. CDR3 length: 14 residues. The CDR3 spells CASSRDRLTGELFF.

V gene TRBV5-1 combines with J gene TRBJ1-1. The length of the CDR3 is 12 residues. From germline, CDR1 is SGHRS and CDR2 YFSETQ. The CDR3 protein is CASSWGGREAFF.

Judged by frequency, this clonotype is medium-sized. The V gene is TRBV6-5, the J gene TRBJ2-3; without DNA, the TCRdb call of TRBD1 cannot be checked. CDR3 length equals 16 residues. CDR1 is MNHEY and CDR2 is SVGAGI in the germline V gene. This CDR3 reads CASSYSATGGADTQYF.

This clonotype shows up as medium-sized by frequency. This rearrangement joins TRBV19 to TRBJ1-5; there is no DNA to check the TCRdb D call of TRBD1. This CDR3 spans 17 amino acids. Per germline, CDR1 LNHDA and CDR2 SQIVND (reference sequence). This chain's CDR3 is CASSIPGGGDRNQPQHF.

Considering frequency, this clonotype is medium-sized (0.01 to 0.1%). The chain is built from TRBV6-5 and TRBJ1-6; without DNA, the TCRdb call of TRBD1 cannot be checked. The germline V gene has CDR1 MNHEY and CDR2 SVGAGI. The CDR3 extends over 15 amino acids. This CDR3 is CASSRQTGATSPLHF.

This clonotype registers medium-sized by frequency. The V call is TRBV30, the J call TRBJ2-3. The germline gives CDR1 GTSNPN, CDR2 SVGIG (reference sequence). This CDR3 contains 15 residues. CDR3 residues: CAWSVWGTHTDTQYF.

This clonotype is labeled medium-sized based on frequency. This chain links TRBV6-5 with TRBJ1-6; checking the TCRdb D call of TRBD1 is not possible without DNA. The CDR3 has 16 residues. Germline V CDR1 and CDR2: MNHEY, SVGAGI. CDR3 region: CASSRDPGGVGSPLHF.

J is TRBJ1-4 and V is TRBV30. Germline loops: CDR1 GTSNPN, CDR2 SVGIG (reference sequence). The CDR3 runs 13 residues. The CDR3 sequence is CAWSVATNEKLFF.

Its frequency marks this clonotype as medium-sized. The chain couples TRBV6-5 to TRBJ1-4; TCRdb names TRBD1, which stays unverified in the absence of DNA. The CDR3 consists of 13 residues. CDR1 MNHEY and CDR2 SVGAGI come from the germline V gene. CDR3 protein: CASTAGRNEKLFF.

This clonotype shows up as medium-sized (0.01 to 0.1%) by frequency. This chain uses TRBV7-9 with TRBJ2-1; with no DNA, the TCRdb D assignment of TRBD1 cannot be verified. From germline, CDR1 is SEHNR and CDR2 FQNEAQ (reference sequence). This CDR3 region has 11 residues. The CDR3 region is CASSHGQVQFF.

By frequency, this clonotype is medium-sized. The chain combines TRBV5-4 with TRBJ2-2. Germline lookup yields CDR1 SGHNT and CDR2 YYREEE (reference sequence). The CDR3 is made up of 16 amino acids. CDR3: CASSLDGRRNTGELFF.

This clonotype is identified as medium-sized from frequency. The chain carries TRBV19 and TRBJ2-2; TCRdb's D call of TRBD2 is untestable without DNA. CDR1 is LNHDA, CDR2 SQIVND, per germline (reference sequence). There are 15 residues in the CDR3. Here the CDR3 reads CASTALAVNTGELFF.

The V gene is TRBV18, the J gene TRBJ1-1. The V gene's germline CDR1 is KGHSH and CDR2 LQKENI. The CDR3 loop spans 15 amino acids. This chain's CDR3 is CASSYSTGLSTEAFF.